The clone carrying this TCR beta chain was seen a handful of times. The antigen is unknown. The data stem from a study of T cells after yellow fever vaccination. Study as a whole: SMART-Seq v4 Ultra Low Input prepared the low-cell-number fractions.

V dropped 6 bases and J dropped 5; count of bases not matched to a gene: 19. The length of the CDR3 is 18 residues. Conversion of TCR transcripts into cDNA relied on 5'RACE template switching, which added a universal primer site and UMIs. TCRdb analysed the 5' RACE reads with MiXCR anew, one entry per CDR3 protein. The table has about 340,000 distinct CDR3 sequences, over 8% seen once. General study results and limits: The study noted that FACS-sorted repertoires could contain abundant clonotypes contaminating from the bulk population. A small proportion of clonotypes was detected in both the CD4 and CD8 compartments.

The V and J genes are TRBV12-3 or TRBV12-4 and TRBJ2-3; 8 bases agree with TRBD2. Here the sequenced sample was PBMCs, taken on the day of the first yellow fever vaccination. This sequence was found in a man younger than 30 who received the YFV17D yellow fever vaccine. The CDR3 here is CASSRLSGPLAGLDTQYF. The CDR3 DNA is TGTGCCAGCAGCCGCTTGTCGGGGCCTTTAGCGGGGTTAGATACGCAGTATTTT.